This TCR beta chain was captured in a study of blood T cell repertoires in COVID-19 (dated by TCRdb to about 2020). Regarding the research as a whole: Collaborator samples came from the United States, Italy and Spain and covered acute and convalescent phases of COVID-19. The material from the prospective study consisted of cDNA or gDNA derived from T cells, B-cell-depleted T cells, or PBMCs. Deeply sampled blood TCRbeta repertoires from subjects exposed to, actively infected with, or recovered from COVID-19 were included in the dataset. The repertoires were released in a freely available public database intended as a resource for research on the immune response to SARS-CoV-2. Samples came from the ongoing ImmuneRACE study (first 160 participants) plus 1,254 subjects from 6 global collaborators. A de-identified subject ID, COVID-19 status, age in years and sex were almost always included in the sample metadata. HLA class I and class II types, where available, came from metadata supplied by the sample provider rather than from assay-based typing. Beyond this particular receptor, the publication reports: Clinical and demographic metadata were provided uncurated, with the amount varying by source and participant.

TCRbeta CDR3 regions were amplified from genomic DNA by means of the immunoSEQ Assay, a bias-controlled multiplex PCR. In the paper's pipeline: Nucleated cell counts per sample were estimated from amplification of reference gene primers within the assay. To quantify the absolute abundance of each unique TCRbeta CDR3 rearrangement, sequence reads were collapsed and filtered. Productive Simpson clonality was computed per sample as the square root of Simpson's diversity index over productive rearrangements. As stored in TCRdb, this immuneACCESS dataset retains in-frame rearrangements with V and J assigned. A fraction of the clones does not appear; measured against another copy, unresolved V genes explain less than half of the discrepancy, and the remainder lacks a known reason. V and J calls and clone size are copied from that table; D and trimming were computed from the DNA. In this sample the table shows about 71,000 clones, about 81% of which occur a single time. The ten largest account for approximately 15% of the sample.

Note on this clone: Its antigen is still unknown. Per-nucleotide qualities are absent, and no much larger clonotype sits a single base away.

Whole blood was collected in K2EDTA tubes by collaborating institutions according to the institutions' own protocols. Collaborator samples were shipped for TCRbeta analysis as frozen whole blood, isolated PBMCs, or DNA extracted from either sample type. For this chain, trimming is 7 bases at the V end and 5 bases at the J end, and the number of junction bases without a gene match is 24. CDR1 and CDR2 were assigned from the germline V gene as MRHNA and SNTAGT. The CDR3 starts with the cysteine, ends with the phenylalanine, and has 20 residues. Only CDR3 DNA is held: 60 bases, read in frame from base 1.

Material for sequencing was peripheral blood. The V and J segments used are TRBV6-4 and TRBJ2-1, and 9 junctional nucleotides match TRBD2. This receptor was identified in a woman older than 75 with acute or convalescent COVID-19. The CDR3 region has the sequence CASIPHSLSGSCVKDNEQFF. Here is the DNA: TGTGCCAGCATACCCCATAGTCTTAGCGGGAGTTGCGTTAAGGACAATGAGCAGTTCTTC.